These 27 T cell receptor beta chains came from one sample sequenced in a study of T cell repertoires in aging, cancer and after chemotherapy. A mixed TRB-A/B primer pool amplified rearranged TRB by multiplex touch-down PCR. TCRdb recomputed calls from the multiplex PCR reads with MiXCR, one row per CDR3 protein. In the table there are about 9,700 distinct CDR3 sequences, 25% to 40% of which are singletons. The template was genomic DNA from peripheral blood, not RNA. The sample taken for sequencing was blood. Source of these receptors: a human donor in good health.

This clonotype was counted a single time. This chain links TRBV6-5 with TRBJ2-7, with 11 bases matching TRBD1. Germline CDR1 is MNHEY and CDR2 is SVGAGI. This CDR3 is built from 14 residues. V lost 5 bases and J lost 6; bases outside the gene matches: 6. Written as DNA, the CDR3 is TGTGCCAGCAGTAGATCCGGGACAGGGGGCGAGCAGTACTTC. Protein product: CASSRSGTGGEQYF.

The V gene is TRBV20-1, the J gene TRBJ2-3, with D perhaps matching TRBD2 (7 bases). The CDR3 is 14 residues long. Germline CDR1 DFQATT, CDR2 SNEGSKA (reference sequence). V was pared by 6 bases and J by 2 bases, with 15 bases between. As DNA, the CDR3 is TGCAGTGCAGGGGGGGGGGTCAACACAGATACGCAGTATTTT. Its protein is CSAGGGVNTDTQYF.

This clonotype was detected only once. The gene calls are TRBV5-1 and TRBJ2-1, with D perhaps TRBD2 (7 bases). Germline CDR1 reads SGHRS; CDR2 reads YFSETQ. V shed 3 bases and J shed 5 bases, with 15 bases lying between them. The CDR3 is 15 amino acids. The CDR3 sequence: CASSSQGGGDNEQFF. CDR3 bases: TGCGCCAGCAGCTCCCAGGGAGGGGGAGACAATGAGCAGTTCTTC.

V is TRBV5-5 and J is TRBJ2-7; D may correspond to TRBD1 or TRBD2 (5 bases each). Looked up from germline, CDR1 is SGHKS and CDR2 is YYEKEE (reference sequence). There are 15 residues in the CDR3. Between the trimmed V and J ends, which lost 4 bases and 2 bases, there was a span of 16 bases. The CDR3 loop is CASSPGRQSAYEQYF. The CDR3 DNA reads TGTGCCAGCAGCCCTGGGAGACAGTCAGCCTACGAGCAGTACTTC.

The chain carries TRBV30 and TRBJ2-6; 9 bases match TRBD1. CDR1 is GTSNPN, CDR2 SVGIG, per germline (reference sequence). Trimming took 2 bases from V and 0 from J; bases not matched to a gene: 2. The length of the CDR3 is 16 residues. The CDR3 is CAWSRTGASGANVLTF. The CDR3 DNA is TGTGCCTGGAGTCGGACAGGGGCCTCTGGGGCCAACGTCCTGACTTTC.

There are a few counts of this clonotype. V is TRBV15 and J is TRBJ1-4; a weak D match, TRBD1 (5 bases). In germline, CDR1 is LNHNV, CDR2 YYDKDF (reference sequence). The CDR3 contains 12 residues. The V end was cut by 6 bases, the J end by 7 bases, with 9 bases between. The CDR3 loop reads CATSGRAEKLFF. The CDR3 DNA reads TGTGCCACCAGTGGCAGGGCTGAAAAACTGTTTTTT.

This clonotype was detected a few times. V gene TRBV6-6 combines with J gene TRBJ1-4, with TRBD1 identical over 7 bases. Trimming cost V 6 bases and J 8 bases; bases outside gene matches: 9. This CDR3 is built from 14 residues. CDR1 MNHNY and CDR2 SVGAGI come from the germline V gene (reference sequence). The CDR3 loop is CASSEGGAEEKLFF. DNA of the CDR3: TGTGCCAGCAGCGAAGGGGGCGCCGAAGAAAAACTGTTTTTT.

This clonotype was seen a handful of times. The genes are TRBV6-5 and TRBJ2-7; 9 bases agree with TRBD2. CDR3 size: 14 residues. The germline gives CDR1 MNHEY, CDR2 SVGAGI. J gave up 6 bases and V 9 bases, and 12 bases lay outside the gene matches. This CDR3 reads CASSGTSKKGEQYF. The CDR3 DNA reads as TGTGCCAGTTCTGGGACTAGCAAAAAGGGCGAGCAGTACTTC.

V usage is TRBV30 and J usage is TRBJ2-1; TRBD2 matches 13 bases. V trimming: 2 bases; J trimming: 0 bases; junction bases outside the gene matches: 4. The CDR3 loop spans 17 amino acids. From germline, CDR1 is GTSNPN and CDR2 SVGIG (reference sequence). The CDR3 protein is CAWSTSGRGSSYNEQFF. Written as DNA, the CDR3 is TGTGCCTGGAGTACTAGCGGGAGGGGGAGCTCCTACAATGAGCAGTTCTTC.

V usage is TRBV6-2 or TRBV6-3 and J usage is TRBJ2-3, with D uncertain. V was cut by 4 bases and J by 3 bases, with 11 bases left in between. Germline-derived CDR1 and CDR2 are MNHEY and SVGEGT. CDR3 length equals 14 residues. CDR3 nucleotides: TGTGCCAGCAGTTTGTTCATGAGGACAGATACGCAGTATTTT. Translation gives CASSLFMRTDTQYF.

V gene TRBV12-3 or TRBV12-4 combines with J gene TRBJ1-2; tentatively, D is TRBD1 (6 bases). This CDR3 is built from 13 residues. Trimming removed 5 bases from V and 4 bases from J, with 11 bases in between. Here the CDR3 reads CASSESGVYGYTF. The CDR3 bases are TGTGCCAGCAGTGAATCAGGGGTCTATGGCTACACCTTC.

The gene calls are TRBV7-2 and TRBJ2-7; D may be TRBD2 (5 bases). From germline, CDR1 is SGHTA and CDR2 FQGNSA. Trimming removed 5 bases from V and 3 bases from J, with 17 bases in between. The CDR3 consists of 15 residues. CDR3 amino acids: CASSPAPREYYEQYF. CDR3 nucleotide sequence: TGTGCCAGCAGCCCAGCCCCACGGGAATACTACGAGCAGTACTTC.

This clonotype was detected a few times. This chain links TRBV12-3 or TRBV12-4 with TRBJ1-2, with TRBD1 identical over 7 bases. The V and J ends lost 6 bases and 7 bases, in that order; junction bases with no gene match: 14. This CDR3 is 15 amino acids long. CDR3 sequence reads: CASSSGQALDGGYTF. The CDR3 nucleotides read TGTGCCAGCAGCTCCGGACAGGCCCTGGACGGTGGCTACACCTTC.

In its sample, this clonotype is medium-sized. The chain combines TRBV11-3 with TRBJ2-1; D possibly corresponds to TRBD1 (5 bases). This CDR3 has 16 residues. V was pared by 5 bases and J by 0 bases, with 14 bases between. From germline, CDR1 is SGHNT and CDR2 YENEEA. The CDR3: CASSTRQRSSYNEQFF. CDR3 nucleotides: TGTGCCAGCAGCACAAGACAGAGAAGCTCCTACAATGAGCAGTTCTTC.

This clonotype showed up just a few times. The chain links TRBV11-3 to TRBJ1-1; TRBD1 is a possible D gene (5 bases). V shed 5 bases and J shed 1 base, with 17 bases lying between them. From germline, CDR1 is SGHNT and CDR2 YENEEA. This CDR3 comprises 16 residues. The CDR3 protein is CASSPSQGSRNTEAFF. CDR3 nucleotide sequence: TGTGCCAGCAGCCCCAGTCAGGGCTCAAGGAACACTGAAGCTTTCTTT. Complete variable domain (other parts from reference TRBV11-3 and TRBJ1-1): EAGVVQSPRYKIIEKKQPVAFWCNPISGHNTLYWYLQNLGQGPELLIRYENEEAVDDSQLPKDRFSAERLKGVDSTLKIQPAELGDSAVYLCASSPSQGSRNTEAFFGQGTRLTVV.

This chain links TRBV29-1 with TRBJ2-7; TRBD1 matches at 12 bases. Germline trimming cut 7 bases from V and 5 bases from J; bases unmatched to any gene: 9. CDR3 length: 14 amino acids. CDR1 is SQVTM, CDR2 ANQGSEA, per germline. The CDR3 DNA reads TGCAGCGCCGAGGGGACAGGGGGCAGCGACGAGCAGTACTTC. Protein: CSAEGTGGSDEQYF.

V is TRBV6-5 and J is TRBJ2-7; 10 positions agree with TRBD1. V gave up 7 bases and J gave up 3 bases; unmatched junction bases: 3. The CDR3 loop spans 13 amino acids. The V gene's germline CDR1 is MNHEY and CDR2 SVGAGI. The chain's CDR3 is CASTRTGGYEQYF. In DNA, the CDR3 is TGTGCCAGCACCAGGACAGGGGGCTACGAGCAGTACTTC.

This clonotype was seen a few times. The rearrangement links TRBV27 to TRBJ2-1; D is tentatively TRBD1 or TRBD2 (6 bases each). This CDR3 region has 15 residues. The ends were cut back, 4 bases at V and 4 bases at J, with 14 bases in the middle. CDR1 is MNHEY and CDR2 is SMNVEV in the germline V gene (reference sequence). In DNA form, the CDR3 reads TGTGCCAGCAGTTCGTGGGGGGCGACTTACAATGAGCAGTTCTTC. This codes for CASSSWGATYNEQFF.

This clonotype appeared once. The J gene is TRBJ2-1, the V gene TRBV15, with TRBD1 matching over 9 bases. This CDR3 is 17 amino acids long. Germline-derived CDR1 and CDR2 are LNHNV and YYDKDF (reference sequence). V was clipped by 8 bases and J by 8 bases; unmatched bases: 19. The CDR3 reads CATGTYLDRGRTYEQFF. The CDR3 DNA reads TGTGCCACCGGCACCTACCTGGACAGGGGCCGTACATATGAGCAGTTCTTC.

As for this clonotype: One base away lies a much larger clone, so this may be a sequencing read error. V is TRBV11-3 and J is TRBJ2-3; perhaps TRBD2 as D (5 bases). This CDR3 spans 14 amino acids. Germline V CDR1 and CDR2: SGHNT, YENEEA. V dropped 5 bases and J dropped 2 bases, with 11 bases sitting between them. CDR3 region: CASSLGGSTDTQYF. The CDR3 bases are TGTGCCAGCAGCCTAGGCGGGTCCACAGATACGCAGTATTTT. Looking up the rest from reference TRBV11-3 and TRBJ2-3 gives the full variable domain: EAGVVQSPRYKIIEKKQPVAFWCNPISGHNTLYWYLQNLGQGPELLIRYENEEAVDDSQLPKDRFSAERLKGVDSTLKIQPAELGDSAVYLCASSLGGSTDTQYFGPGTRLTVL.

The chain links TRBV6-2 or TRBV6-3 to TRBJ2-3; weak D call: TRBD1 (6 bases). Germline V gene sequence: CDR1 MNHEY, CDR2 SVGEGT. Deletions cut 5 bases from V and 6 bases from J, with 15 bases between. The CDR3 is 14 residues long. DNA for the CDR3: TGTGCCAGCAGTAGGACAGCGCAGCAGGATACGCAGTATTTT. Its translation: CASSRTAQQDTQYF.

This chain links TRBV5-5 with TRBJ1-3; D remains ambiguous. V lost 1 base to trimming and J lost 0 bases, with 11 bases between them. This CDR3 has 16 amino acids. Germline lookup yields CDR1 SGHKS and CDR2 YYEKEE (reference sequence). CDR3 sequence (DNA): TGTGCCAGCAGCTTGAAAGAAACCTCCTCTGGAAACACCATATATTTT. Amino acids: CASSLKETSSGNTIYF.

This clonotype turned up a few times. The CDR3 is CASSFRGSNQPQHF. CDR3 DNA sequence: TGTGCCAGCAGCTTCCGAGGGAGCAATCAGCCCCAGCATTTT. The chain combines TRBV5-6 with TRBJ1-5; no firm D call. V lost 2 bases and J 1 base, leaving 7 bases between the germline ends. CDR3 length: 14 residues. Germline V gene data show CDR1 as SGHDT and CDR2 as YYEEEE.

Within the sample, this clonotype is medium-sized. This chain uses TRBV15 with TRBJ1-6; a possible D gene is TRBD1 (6 bases). Trimming stripped 5 bases from V and 7 bases from J, with 15 bases between. The CDR3 consists of 15 residues. Germline V lookup: CDR1 LNHNV, CDR2 YYDKDF (reference sequence). CDR3 in amino acids: CATSPDRTANSPLHF. The CDR3 DNA sequence: TGTGCCACCAGCCCTGACCGGACAGCGAATTCACCCCTCCACTTT. Full variable domain (remainder filled in from reference TRBV15 and TRBJ1-6): DAMVIQNPRYQVTQFGKPVTLSCSQTLNHNVMYWYQQKSSQAPKLLFHYYDKDFNNEADTPDNFQSRRPNTSFCFLDIRSPGLGDTAMYLCATSPDRTANSPLHFGNGTRLTVT.

This chain links TRBV4-1 with TRBJ2-1; TRBD1 or TRBD2 may be the D gene (6 bases each). CDR3 size: 16 residues. Looked up from germline, CDR1 is MGHRA and CDR2 is YSYEKL. Trimming pared 1 base from V and 3 bases from J, leaving 13 bases between. The DNA for the CDR3 is TGCGCCAGCAGCCAAGTCACGGGGGCGGGCTACAATGAGCAGTTCTTC. Translation: CASSQVTGAGYNEQFF.

This clonotype was observed a few times. This chain joins TRBV19 and TRBJ1-2, with unresolved D. The CDR3 is 13 amino acids. Germline V gene lookup returns CDR1 LNHDA and CDR2 SQIVND (reference sequence). Trimming took off 5 bases at V and 4 bases at J, with 11 bases between the two ends. CDR3 sequence: CASSSFLSYGYTF. Written as DNA, the CDR3 is TGTGCCAGTAGTTCATTTCTTAGCTATGGCTACACCTTC.

This clonotype was counted between two and nine times. The V gene is TRBV5-4, the J gene TRBJ2-5; no firm D call. Deletions cut 5 bases from V and 5 bases from J, with 16 bases between. The germline CDR1 and CDR2 sequences are SGHNT and YYREEE (reference sequence). The CDR3 runs to 14 residues. The CDR3 is CASRSSIRWETQYF. CDR3 nucleotides: TGTGCCAGCAGGAGTTCCATCCGGTGGGAGACCCAGTACTTC.